This TCR beta chain was captured by sequencing in a study of blood T cell repertoires in COVID-19. Study at large: Both acute and convalescent COVID-19 samples were obtained from the United States, Italy and Spain. T cells, B-cell-depleted T cells, or PBMCs provided the cDNA or gDNA that served as material.

Germline V lookup: CDR1 MGHRA, CDR2 YSYEKL. Trimming took off 1 base at V and 3 bases at J, with 9 bases between the two ends. The CDR3 runs 14 residues. Authors' data handling: Amplification of reference gene primers provided the estimated nucleated cell counts. Only in-frame clones appear in the TCRdb table, and some are missing; sequencing was by immunoSEQ multiplex PCR. V and J calls and clone size are as listed in that table; D and trimming were resolved from the DNA. Of around 170,000 clones in the sample, about four fifths are singletons; the top ten hold roughly 6.1%. V is TRBV4-1 and J is TRBJ1-1, with D perhaps matching TRBD1 (6 bases). The specimen sequenced was peripheral blood. This sequence originates from a middle-aged woman with acute or convalescent COVID-19. This CDR3 is CASSQVQGYTEAFF. Here the CDR3 DNA reads TGCGCCAGCAGCCAAGTACAGGGTTACACTGAAGCTTTCTTT.